Below, one T cell receptor beta chain is given with its context. Its antigen is not known. In the original processing: From ImmunoSEQ came sequences covering only the junction and carrying no quality scores, so filtering differed. Sequenced by immunoSEQ multiplex PCR; TCRdb stores in-frame clones only, minus some. The V and J calls and clone size are taken from that table; D and trimming were inferred from the DNA. The sample includes some 2.1 million clones, approximately 95% of them seen just once. Germline CDR1 is MGHRA and CDR2 is YSYEKL. CDR3 length: 17 residues. J lost 6 bases, V lost 2 bases, and 11 bases had no gene match. Naive CD8 cells, CD45RO-negative and positively selected for CCR7, excluded terminally differentiated effector memory CD45RA+ cells. Donors comprised healthy HIV-negative adults lacking recent acute infections or vaccinations. These data originate in a study of shared clonotypes between healthy human individuals.

General study points: Sorted-subset samples were not fully sequenced, rarefaction indicated. Shared clonotypes across all four donors exceeded non-shared ones in generation probability.

This sequence joins TRBV4-1 and TRBJ2-1; 9 bases agree with TRBD1. The sequence was collected from a man in his late teens or twenties in good health. Sequenced sample: naive CD8+ T cells sorted from blood. Written as DNA, the CDR3 is TGCGCCAGCAGCCAATCGCGGACAGGGGTTAGCGGCAATGAGCAGTTCTTC. This codes for CASSQSRTGVSGNEQFF.